This entry is about one TCR beta chain. Its matching antigen is unknown. These data originate in a study of shared clonotypes between healthy human individuals. The assay was immunoSEQ multiplex PCR, and TCRdb's table has in-frame clones only and misses some. The sample includes some 2,000,000 clones, 90% to 95% of them seen just once. Findings of the study overall: Naive subsets, compared against memory subsets, generally had larger estimated richness values.

Sequencing input: naive CD4+ T cells sorted from blood. Subset here: CD45RA+ positively selected. This TCR was sampled from a man between 18 and 35 years old in good health.

CDR3 amino acids: CASSPPGGNSYEQYF. The CDR3, as DNA: TGTGCCAGCAGCCCTCCTGGGGGGAACTCCTACGAGCAGTACTTC. The genes are TRBV7-3 and TRBJ2-7; D is perhaps TRBD2 (6 bases). CDR3 length: 15 residues. Trimming stripped 5 bases from V and 0 bases from J, with 14 bases between. CDR1 SGHTA and CDR2 FQGTGA come from the germline V gene.